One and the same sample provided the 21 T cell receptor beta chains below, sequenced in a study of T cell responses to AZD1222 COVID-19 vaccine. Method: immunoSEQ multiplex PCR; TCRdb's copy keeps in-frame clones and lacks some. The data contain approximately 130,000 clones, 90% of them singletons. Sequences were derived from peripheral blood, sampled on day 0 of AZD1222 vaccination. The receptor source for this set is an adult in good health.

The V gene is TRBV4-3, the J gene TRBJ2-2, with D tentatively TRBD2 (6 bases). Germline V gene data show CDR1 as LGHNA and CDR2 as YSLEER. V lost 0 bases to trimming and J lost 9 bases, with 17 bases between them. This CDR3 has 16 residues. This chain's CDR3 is CASSQDPEQAGRELFF. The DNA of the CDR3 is TGCGCCAGCAGCCAAGATCCCGAACAGGCGGGGCGGGAGCTGTTTTTT.

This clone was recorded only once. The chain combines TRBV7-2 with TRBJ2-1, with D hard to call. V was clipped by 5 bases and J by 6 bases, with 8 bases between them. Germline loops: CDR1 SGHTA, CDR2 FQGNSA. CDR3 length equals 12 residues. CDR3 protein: CASSPQANEQFF. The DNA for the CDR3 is TGTGCCAGCAGCCCCCAAGCCAATGAGCAGTTCTTC.

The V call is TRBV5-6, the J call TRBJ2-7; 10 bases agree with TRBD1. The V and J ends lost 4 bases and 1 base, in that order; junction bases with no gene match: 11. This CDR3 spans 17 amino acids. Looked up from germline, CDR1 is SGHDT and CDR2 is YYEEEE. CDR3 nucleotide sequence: TGTGCCAGCAGCCTGGGTTCCCGGACAGGGGGTTCCTACGAGCAGTACTTC. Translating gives CASSLGSRTGGSYEQYF.

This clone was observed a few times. The CDR3: CASSLYRNTEAFF. In nucleotides, the CDR3 is TGTGCCAGCAGCTTATACAGGAACACTGAAGCTTTCTTT. The V gene is TRBV7-2, the J gene TRBJ1-1; D is uncertain. V lost 2 bases, J lost 1 base, and 5 bases lay in between. The CDR3 extends over 13 amino acids. Germline V lookup: CDR1 SGHTA, CDR2 FQGNSA.

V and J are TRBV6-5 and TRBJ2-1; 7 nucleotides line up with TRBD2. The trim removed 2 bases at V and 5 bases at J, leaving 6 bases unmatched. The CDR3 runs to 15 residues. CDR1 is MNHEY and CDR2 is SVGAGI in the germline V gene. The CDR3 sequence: CASSYGGSGNNEQFF. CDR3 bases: TGTGCCAGCAGTTACGGCGGGAGCGGTAACAATGAGCAGTTCTTC.

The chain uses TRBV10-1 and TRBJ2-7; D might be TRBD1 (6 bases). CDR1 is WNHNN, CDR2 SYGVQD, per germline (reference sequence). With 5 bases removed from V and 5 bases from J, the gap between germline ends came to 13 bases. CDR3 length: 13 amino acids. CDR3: CASSQGFQDEQYF. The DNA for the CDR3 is TGCGCCAGCAGTCAGGGGTTTCAGGACGAGCAGTACTTC.

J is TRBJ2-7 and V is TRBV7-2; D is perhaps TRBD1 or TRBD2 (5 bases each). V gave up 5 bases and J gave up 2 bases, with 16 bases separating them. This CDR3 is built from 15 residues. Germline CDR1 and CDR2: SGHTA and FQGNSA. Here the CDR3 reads CASSIGWGRTYEQYF. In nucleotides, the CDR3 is TGTGCCAGCAGCATAGGTTGGGGACGGACCTACGAGCAGTACTTC.

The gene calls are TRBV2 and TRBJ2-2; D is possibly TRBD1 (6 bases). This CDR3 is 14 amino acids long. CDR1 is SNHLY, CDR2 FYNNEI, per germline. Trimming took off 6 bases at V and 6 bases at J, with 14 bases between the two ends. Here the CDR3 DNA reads TGTGCCAGCAGGGAAAACAGGGTCCCCGGGGAGCTGTTTTTT. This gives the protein CASRENRVPGELFF.

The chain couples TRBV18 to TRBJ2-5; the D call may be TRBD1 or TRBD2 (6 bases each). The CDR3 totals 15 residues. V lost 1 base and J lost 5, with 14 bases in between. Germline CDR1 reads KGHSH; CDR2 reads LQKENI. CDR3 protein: CASSPLRRGDETQYF. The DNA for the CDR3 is TGTGCCAGCTCACCACTGAGGAGGGGGGATGAGACCCAGTACTTC.

The CDR3 region has the DNA TGTGCCAGCAGCTTATTCCTAGTCCATGAGCAGTTCTTC. This codes for CASSLFLVHEQFF. This sequence joins TRBV7-9 and TRBJ2-1; D is undetermined. Germline assignment: CDR1 SEHNR and CDR2 FQNEAQ (reference sequence). The CDR3 runs 13 residues. V gave up 2 bases and J gave up 8 bases, with 10 bases separating them.

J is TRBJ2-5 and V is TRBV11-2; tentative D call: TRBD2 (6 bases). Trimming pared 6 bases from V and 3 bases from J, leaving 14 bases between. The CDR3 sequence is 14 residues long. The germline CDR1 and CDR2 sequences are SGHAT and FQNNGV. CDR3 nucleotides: TGTGCCAGCAGTCACCCGGGGGTTAAAGAGACCCAGTACTTC. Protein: CASSHPGVKETQYF.

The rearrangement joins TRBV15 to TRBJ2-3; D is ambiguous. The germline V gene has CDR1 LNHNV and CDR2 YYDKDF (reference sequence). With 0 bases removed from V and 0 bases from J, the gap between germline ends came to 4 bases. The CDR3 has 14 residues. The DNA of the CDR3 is TGTGCCACCAGCAGAGATCCGAGCACAGATACGCAGTATTTT. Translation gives CATSRDPSTDTQYF.

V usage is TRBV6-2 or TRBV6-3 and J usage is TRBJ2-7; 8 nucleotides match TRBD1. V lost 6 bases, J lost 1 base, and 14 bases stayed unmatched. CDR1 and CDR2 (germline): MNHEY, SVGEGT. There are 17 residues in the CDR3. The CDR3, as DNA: TGTGCCAGCAGCCCGGGACAGGCGCAGGGGGTGTCCTACGAGCAGTACTTC. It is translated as CASSPGQAQGVSYEQYF.

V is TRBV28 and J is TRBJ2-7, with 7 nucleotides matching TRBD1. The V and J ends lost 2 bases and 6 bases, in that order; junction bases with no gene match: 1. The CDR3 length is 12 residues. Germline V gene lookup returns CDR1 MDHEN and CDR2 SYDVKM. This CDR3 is CASSLDRAEQYF. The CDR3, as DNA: TGTGCCAGCAGTTTAGACAGGGCCGAGCAGTACTTC. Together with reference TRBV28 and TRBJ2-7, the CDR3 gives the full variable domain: DVKVTQSSRYLVKRTGEKVFLECVQDMDHENMFWYRQDPGLGLRLIYFSYDVKMKEKGDIPEGYSVSREKKERFSLILESASTNQTSMYLCASSLDRAEQYFGPGTRLTVT.

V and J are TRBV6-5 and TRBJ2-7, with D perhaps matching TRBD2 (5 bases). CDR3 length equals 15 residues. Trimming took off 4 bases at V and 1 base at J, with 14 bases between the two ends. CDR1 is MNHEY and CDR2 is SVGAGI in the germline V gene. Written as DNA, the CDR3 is TGTGCCAGCAGTTTTCTCGGAGGTCGGTCCTACGAGCAGTACTTC. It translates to CASSFLGGRSYEQYF.

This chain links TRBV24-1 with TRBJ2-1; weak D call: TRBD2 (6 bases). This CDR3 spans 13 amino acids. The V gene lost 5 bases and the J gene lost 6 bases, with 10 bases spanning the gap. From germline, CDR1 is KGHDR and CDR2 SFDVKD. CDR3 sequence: CATSAGLANEQFF. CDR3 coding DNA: TGTGCCACCAGTGCGGGACTTGCCAATGAGCAGTTCTTC.

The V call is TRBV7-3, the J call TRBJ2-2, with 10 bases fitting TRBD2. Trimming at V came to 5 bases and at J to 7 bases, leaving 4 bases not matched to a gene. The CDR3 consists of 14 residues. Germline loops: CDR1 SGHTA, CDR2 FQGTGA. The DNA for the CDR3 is TGTGCCAGCAGCCCTCGGACTAGCGGCGGGGAGCTGTTTTTT. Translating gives CASSPRTSGGELFF.

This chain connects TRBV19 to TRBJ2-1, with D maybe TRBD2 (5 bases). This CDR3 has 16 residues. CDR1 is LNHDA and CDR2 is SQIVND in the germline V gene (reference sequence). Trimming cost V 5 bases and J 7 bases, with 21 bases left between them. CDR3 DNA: TGTGCCAGTAGTCCGATAGTCGGAGGCCGGGGAAATGAGCAGTTCTTC. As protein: CASSPIVGGRGNEQFF.

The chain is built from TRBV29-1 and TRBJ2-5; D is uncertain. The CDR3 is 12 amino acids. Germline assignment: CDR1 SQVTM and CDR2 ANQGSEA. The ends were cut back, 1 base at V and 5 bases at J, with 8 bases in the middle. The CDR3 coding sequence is TGCAGCGTTGAAGGGGGTGGGGAGACCCAGTACTTC. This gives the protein CSVEGGGETQYF. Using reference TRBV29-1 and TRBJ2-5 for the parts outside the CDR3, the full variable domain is SAVISQKPSRDICQRGTSLTIQCQVDSQVTMMFWYRQQPGQSLTLIATANQGSEATYESGFVIDKFPISRPNLTFSTLTVSNMSPEDSSIYLCSVEGGGETQYFGPGTRLLVL.

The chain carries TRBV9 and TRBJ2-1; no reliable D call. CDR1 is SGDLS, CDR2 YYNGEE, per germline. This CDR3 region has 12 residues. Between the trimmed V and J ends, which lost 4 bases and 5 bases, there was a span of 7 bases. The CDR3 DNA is TGTGCCAGCAGCCCCCCCGACAATGAGCAGTTCTTC. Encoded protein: CASSPPDNEQFF.

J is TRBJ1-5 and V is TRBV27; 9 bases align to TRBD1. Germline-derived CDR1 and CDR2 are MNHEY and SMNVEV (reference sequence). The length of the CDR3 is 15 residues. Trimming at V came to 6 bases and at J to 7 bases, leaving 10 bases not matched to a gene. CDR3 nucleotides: TGTGCCAGCAGATCGGGACAGGGTACGTGGCAGCCCCAGCATTTT. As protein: CASRSGQGTWQPQHF.